What follows describes a single T cell receptor beta chain. Its antigen is not known. This specimen comes from a study of beta chain features in type 1 diabetes. Reverse transcription of all isolated RNA meant that expressed TCRB transcripts were sequenced. The method was immunoSEQ multiplex PCR; TCRdb's version includes in-frame clones alone and lacks a portion of them. Of fewer than 350,000 clones in the sample, approximately 16% were seen once. CDR3 size: 16 residues. Germline CDR1 is MDHEN and CDR2 is SYDVKM. V lost 2 bases, J lost 2 bases, and 10 bases lay in between. Study findings and constraints: Shorter TCRB CDR3s, moderately but significantly so, were found in Type 1 diabetes patients in all four CD4+ subsets.

The sequence was collected from a man aged 18 to 30 with type 1 diabetes. Sequenced material: naive CD4+ T cells from blood. V gene TRBV28 combines with J gene TRBJ2-6; D perhaps matches TRBD2 (6 bases). The CDR3: CASSLGWTTGANVLTF. The CDR3 nucleotides read TGTGCCAGCAGTTTAGGTTGGACTACTGGGGCCAACGTCCTGACTTTC.